This TCR beta chain was sequenced for a study of cytomegalovirus exposure and HLA in healthy donors. Study background: T cells numbering about 179 million yielded 95 million to 140 million unique TCR beta sequences in an earlier analysis. Study-wide results and limits: There were around 160 TCR beta chains listed as cytomegalovirus-associated. Reports credit the classifier with highly specific, highly sensitive diagnosis of cytomegalovirus status.

Germline V gene data show CDR1 as SEHNR and CDR2 as FQNEAQ (reference sequence). The germline V and J ends were trimmed by 6 bases and 3 bases, with 14 bases remaining between them. The CDR3 runs 14 residues. To note about this clone: Its target is not known.

PCR involved 60 Vbeta and 13 Jbeta primers. Original data processing: It was a later analysis that counted tens of millions of unique TCR beta chains, of which 8.5 million to 12 million were shared. The repertoire was sequenced with immunoSEQ multiplex PCR; TCRdb's copy has only in-frame clones and lacks some. V and J calls and clone size are those listed in that table; D and trimming were worked out from the DNA. The ten top clones account for approximately 6.4%, within a sample of approximately 190,000 clones. This chain joins TRBV7-9 and TRBJ1-2, with D perhaps TRBD1 (5 bases). Sequenced material: PBMCs. The TCR was taken from a man aged 25 to 40 in good health and CMV-seronegative. The DNA of the CDR3 is TGTGCCAGCAGTGGGGCAGCATGGGACTATGGCTACACCTTC. It encodes CASSGAAWDYGYTF. The full variable domain, rest sourced from reference TRBV7-9 and TRBJ1-2, is DTGVSQNPRHKITKRGQNVTFRCDPISEHNRLYWYRQTLGQGPEFLTYFQNEAQLEKSRLLSDRFSAERPKGSFSTLEIQRTEQGDSAMYLCASSGAAWDYGYTFGSGTRLTVV.